The 25 T cell receptor beta chains reported below all come from one sample, sequenced in a study of shared clonotypes between healthy human individuals. Some clones are missing from TCRdb's copy, which holds only in-frame ones; the method was immunoSEQ multiplex PCR. The sample has about 490,000 clones; around 80% are singletons. The sample taken for sequencing was PBMCs. All receptors derive from a woman between 40 and 55 years old in good health. Some clones in this sample may be carry-over from other donors' samples.

This clone was detected a few times. This chain connects TRBV14 to TRBJ1-1; D is undetermined. The CDR3 sequence is 13 residues long. Germline V gene lookup returns CDR1 SGHDN and CDR2 FVKESK. V lost 7 bases and J lost 0, with 9 bases in between. The DNA of the CDR3 is TGTGCCAGCACCCCAAATATGAACACTGAAGCTTTCTTT. Protein sequence: CASTPNMNTEAFF.

Details on this clone: A read error may produce the germline difference seen at one junction end. The chain links TRBV7-7 to TRBJ2-5, with D unclear. The CDR3 covers 13 residues. CDR1 and CDR2 (germline): SSHAT, FNYEAQ (reference sequence). CDR3 amino acids: CASSLTYQETQYF. The CDR3 DNA follows: TGTGCTAGCAGCTTAACATACCAAGAGACCCAGTACTTC. Supplemented by reference TRBV7-7 and TRBJ2-5, the full variable domain reads GAGVSQSPRYKVTKRGQDVTLRCDPISSHATLYWYQQALGQGPEFLTYFNYEAQPDKSGLPSDRFSAERPEGSISTLTIQRTEQRDSAMYRCASSLTYQETQYFGPGTRLLVL.

The V call is TRBV4-1, the J call TRBJ1-1; the D is unclear. CDR1 MGHRA and CDR2 YSYEKL come from the germline V gene. The CDR3 sequence is 16 residues long. Trimming left V 1 base short and J 6 bases short, with 18 bases between. The CDR3 region has the DNA TGCGCCAGCAGCCAAGTAGGCTCCGCTCCGTTGGCTGAAGCTTTCTTT. Translating gives CASSQVGSAPLAEAFF.

V and J are TRBV6-1 and TRBJ2-1; D is undetermined. Between the trimmed V and J ends, which lost 7 bases and 4 bases, there was a span of 11 bases. The CDR3 contains 13 residues. The germline V gene has CDR1 MNHNS and CDR2 SASEGT. The CDR3 is CASTKARYNEQFF. The CDR3 DNA is TGTGCCAGCACTAAAGCCAGATACAATGAGCAGTTCTTC.

The chain combines TRBV4-1 with TRBJ1-4, with a weak D call TRBD1 (6 bases). V gave up 1 base and J gave up 8 bases, with 14 bases separating them. The CDR3 has 15 amino acids. CDR1 and CDR2 (germline): MGHRA, YSYEKL. The CDR3 here is CASSQVGGLGEKLFF. The CDR3 DNA reads as TGCGCCAGCAGCCAAGTCGGGGGGCTGGGCGAAAAACTGTTTTTT.

The chain links TRBV10-3 to TRBJ1-2, with no clear D. CDR3 length: 13 amino acids. Germline CDR1 and CDR2: ENHRY and SYGVKD. V gave up 10 bases and J gave up 3 bases, with 15 bases separating them. CDR3: CATATGLDYGYTF. CDR3 DNA: TGTGCCACCGCGACGGGGTTGGACTATGGCTACACCTTC.

This chain uses TRBV7-3 with TRBJ2-5, with D perhaps TRBD1 or TRBD2 (5 bases each). CDR3 length: 15 residues. Germline lookup yields CDR1 SGHTA and CDR2 FQGTGA. Trimming stripped 3 bases from V and 4 bases from J, with 15 bases between. The CDR3 region has the DNA TGTGCCAGCAGCTTGGCAGGGACCAGCCGAGAGACCCAGTACTTC. As protein: CASSLAGTSRETQYF.

This clone occurred a few times. The rearrangement links TRBV5-1 to TRBJ2-3; D perhaps matches TRBD1 (6 bases). Trimming pared 4 bases from V and 2 bases from J, leaving 17 bases between. The CDR3 length is 16 residues. From germline, CDR1 is SGHRS and CDR2 YFSETQ. The chain's CDR3 is CASSLGHPTNTDTQYF. In DNA form, the CDR3 reads TGCGCCAGCAGCCTGGGACACCCGACTAACACAGATACGCAGTATTTT.

As to this clone: A junction boundary mismatches the germline segment, possibly from a read error. This same CDR3 is encoded by further DNA sequences in the sample. The V call is TRBV4-3, the J call TRBJ1-1; D is uncertain. Germline CDR1 LGHNA, CDR2 YSLEER. The length of the CDR3 is 13 residues. CDR3 in amino acids: CASSLKMNTEAFF. CDR3 DNA: TGCGCCAGCAGCCTCAAAATGAACACTGAGGCTTTCTTT.

This sequence joins TRBV9 and TRBJ2-3, with 7 positions matching TRBD2. Germline V gives CDR1 SGDLS, CDR2 YYNGEE. The V and J ends lost 3 bases and 7 bases, in that order; junction bases with no gene match: 8. The CDR3 covers 14 residues. The CDR3 sequence is CASSAGLVPNTQYF. DNA for the CDR3: TGTGCCAGCAGCGCAGGACTAGTACCAAATACGCAGTATTTT.

This chain connects TRBV28 to TRBJ2-3; no clear D gene. Germline loops: CDR1 MDHEN, CDR2 SYDVKM. Trimming shortened V by 2 bases and J by 0 bases, and 15 bases separated the two germline ends. The CDR3 consists of 17 residues. As DNA, the CDR3 is TGTGCCAGCAGTTTAACCTCCTTGGCAGATAGCACAGATACGCAGTATTTT. Its translation: CASSLTSLADSTDTQYF.

The V and J genes are TRBV5-1 and TRBJ2-1; 9 nucleotides agree with TRBD1. Germline assignment: CDR1 SGHRS and CDR2 YFSETQ. This CDR3 is 15 amino acids long. V lost 0 bases, J lost 7 bases, and 5 bases stayed unmatched. The CDR3 loop is CASSLDGTGRNEQFF. The DNA of the CDR3 is TGCGCCAGCAGCTTGGATGGGACAGGGAGGAATGAGCAGTTCTTC. The variable domain in full, completed from reference TRBV5-1 and TRBJ2-1, reads KAGVTQTPRYLIKTRGQQVTLSCSPISGHRSVSWYQQTPGQGLQFLFEYFSETQRNKGNFPGRFSGRQFSNSRSEMNVSTLELGDSALYLCASSLDGTGRNEQFFGPGTRLTVL.

This clone has just a few counts. V usage is TRBV6-1 and J usage is TRBJ2-1; tentatively, D is TRBD2 (6 bases). V was pared by 4 bases and J by 6 bases, with 13 bases between. Germline assignment: CDR1 MNHNS and CDR2 SASEGT. The CDR3 sequence is 14 residues long. The CDR3 protein is CASSAGVEANEQFF. The CDR3 bases are TGTGCCAGCAGTGCGGGGGTCGAGGCCAATGAGCAGTTCTTC.

This rearrangement joins TRBV10-1 to TRBJ2-7; the match to TRBD2 covers 9 bases. V was clipped by 6 bases and J by 3 bases; unmatched bases: 6. Germline assignment: CDR1 WNHNN and CDR2 SYGVQD (reference sequence). The CDR3 has 14 residues. The CDR3 is CASSRGTSSYEQYF. The CDR3 nucleotides are TGCGCCAGCAGCCGCGGGACTAGCAGCTACGAGCAGTACTTC.

The chain employs TRBV5-4 and TRBJ2-5, with 11 bases matching TRBD2. CDR3 length: 15 residues. The V and J ends lost 0 bases and 5 bases, in that order; junction bases with no gene match: 3. Germline loops: CDR1 SGHNT, CDR2 YYREEE (reference sequence). This CDR3 reads CASSLELAGVETQYF. The CDR3 DNA is TGTGCCAGCAGCTTGGAACTAGCGGGAGTGGAGACCCAGTACTTC.

The chain recombines TRBV2 with TRBJ2-1; possibly TRBD1 for D (5 bases). The germline V gene has CDR1 SNHLY and CDR2 FYNNEI. This CDR3 is 13 amino acids long. V was shortened by 6 bases and J by 0 bases, with 6 bases between the two germline ends. CDR3 DNA: TGTGCCAGCAGGGACATCTCCTACAATGAGCAGTTCTTC. The encoded protein is CASRDISYNEQFF. The variable domain in full, with the rest retrieved from reference TRBV2 and TRBJ2-1, is EPEVTQTPSHQVTQMGQEVILRCVPISNHLYFYWYRQILGQKVEFLVSFYNNEISEKSEIFDDQFSVERPDGSNFTLKIRSTKLEDSAMYFCASRDISYNEQFFGPGTRLTVL.

This clone was counted ten times or more. The V and J genes are TRBV6-1 and TRBJ2-1; 7 bases fit TRBD2. CDR1 is MNHNS, CDR2 SASEGT, per germline. After removal of 3 bases from V and 4 bases from J, the junction contained 6 bases not matched to a gene. CDR3 length equals 15 residues. The CDR3 here is CASSDGLADYNEQFF. As DNA, the CDR3 is TGTGCCAGCAGTGATGGTCTAGCGGATTACAATGAGCAGTTCTTC.

The chain employs TRBV5-1 and TRBJ1-1, with TRBD1 matching 7 bases. Germline CDR1 SGHRS, CDR2 YFSETQ. Trimming removed 0 bases from V and 5 bases from J; junction bases left unmatched: 10. The CDR3 is 16 residues long. The CDR3 region is CASSLGDNRGGTEAFF. Here the CDR3 DNA reads TGCGCCAGCAGCTTGGGGGACAACAGGGGCGGAACTGAAGCTTTCTTT. The full variable domain, its missing parts supplied by reference TRBV5-1 and TRBJ1-1, is KAGVTQTPRYLIKTRGQQVTLSCSPISGHRSVSWYQQTPGQGLQFLFEYFSETQRNKGNFPGRFSGRQFSNSRSEMNVSTLELGDSALYLCASSLGDNRGGTEAFFGQGTRLTVV.

This clone has a handful of counts. CDR3 sequence (DNA): TGTGCCACCGGTACAGGGGGCGGAAGCAATCAGCCCCAGCATTTT. As protein: CATGTGGGSNQPQHF. The chain couples TRBV6-5 to TRBJ1-5; 9 bases match TRBD1. The J segment lost 1 base and the V segment lost 10 bases, leaving 8 bases of the junction unmatched. Germline-derived CDR1 and CDR2 are MNHEY and SVGAGI. The CDR3 extends over 15 amino acids.

The gene calls are TRBV7-3 and TRBJ2-5; 9 bases line up with TRBD1. The junction had 4 bases not matched to a gene; V was cut back by 5 bases and J by 6 bases. The CDR3 consists of 13 residues. The germline V gene has CDR1 SGHTA and CDR2 FQGTGA. CDR3 in amino acids: CASSPTGGKTQYF. In nucleotides, the CDR3 is TGTGCCAGCAGCCCGACAGGGGGTAAGACCCAGTACTTC.

The rearrangement links TRBV18 to TRBJ2-4; no clear D gene. The CDR3 loop spans 12 amino acids. In germline, CDR1 is KGHSH, CDR2 LQKENI. Trimming removed 4 bases at V and 10 bases at J, with 11 bases between. The CDR3 reads CASSLPSQIQYF. The CDR3 nucleotides are TGTGCCAGCTCACTACCGTCCCAGATTCAGTACTTC.

Points on this clone: Other DNA sequences from this sample encode an identical CDR3 as well. The CDR3 loop reads CSVEDLPDTQYF. CDR3 nucleotides: TGCAGCGTTGAAGATTTGCCCGATACGCAGTATTTT. The chain is built from TRBV29-1 and TRBJ2-3; D not certain. The V and J ends lost 0 bases and 6 bases respectively, with 7 bases between them. The CDR3 has 12 residues. Looked up from germline, CDR1 is SQVTM and CDR2 is ANQGSEA.

To note about this clone: With a much larger clone just one base away, this may be a read error. V and J are TRBV10-2 and TRBJ2-1, with 10 bases fitting TRBD2. The V gene's germline CDR1 is WSHSY and CDR2 SAAADI. V shed 6 bases, J shed 0 bases, and the junction held 2 bases outside the gene matches. The CDR3 covers 15 residues. CDR3 residues: CASRSSGSSYNEQFF. CDR3 sequence (DNA): TGCGCCAGCAGGTCTAGCGGGAGCTCCTACAATGAGCAGTTCTTC.

The J gene is TRBJ1-1, the V gene TRBV7-3; no clear D. The germline V gene encodes CDR1 SGHTA and CDR2 FQGTGA. This CDR3 has 13 amino acids. V shed 4 bases and J shed 3 bases, with 9 bases lying between them. This chain's CDR3 is CASSSTVDTEAFF. CDR3 sequence (DNA): TGTGCCAGCAGCTCCACGGTGGACACTGAAGCTTTCTTT.

The chain is built from TRBV15 and TRBJ1-1; D remains ambiguous. Trimming cost V 0 bases and J 4 bases, with 9 bases left between them. Germline CDR1 reads LNHNV; CDR2 reads YYDKDF (reference sequence). The CDR3 consists of 14 residues. The chain's CDR3 is CATSRDSMGTEAFF. Written as DNA, the CDR3 is TGTGCCACCAGCAGAGATTCGATGGGCACTGAAGCTTTCTTT.